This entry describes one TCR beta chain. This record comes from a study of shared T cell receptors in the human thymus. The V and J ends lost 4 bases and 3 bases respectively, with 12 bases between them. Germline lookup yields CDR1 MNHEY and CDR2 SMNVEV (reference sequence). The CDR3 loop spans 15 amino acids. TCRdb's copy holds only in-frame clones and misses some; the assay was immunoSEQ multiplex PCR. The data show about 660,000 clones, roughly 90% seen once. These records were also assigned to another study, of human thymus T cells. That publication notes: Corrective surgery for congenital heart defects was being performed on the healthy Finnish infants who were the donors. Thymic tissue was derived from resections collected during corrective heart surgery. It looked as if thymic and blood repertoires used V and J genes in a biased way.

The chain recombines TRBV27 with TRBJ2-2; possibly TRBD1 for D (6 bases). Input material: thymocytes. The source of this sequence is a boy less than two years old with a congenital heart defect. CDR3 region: CASSYTGRYTGELFF. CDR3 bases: TGTGCCAGCAGTTACACAGGGCGGTACACCGGGGAGCTGTTTTTT.